This T cell receptor beta chain comes out of a study of metastatic and nonmetastatic thyroid tumors. Across the study: Repertoires of blood and of tissue (tumor or nodule) from malignant and benign thyroid patients were compared.

Trimming removed 1 base from V and 4 bases from J; junction bases left unmatched: 4. The CDR3 is 15 residues long. Germline assignment: CDR1 SEHNR and CDR2 FQNEAQ (reference sequence). This clone has at least ten counts. From the PCR reads, TCRdb re-called clones with MiXCR. Of fewer than 20,000 clones listed, just under 30% are singletons. No treatment of any kind had been given to any patient before thyroid surgery. This rearrangement joins TRBV7-9 to TRBJ2-3; 8 bases align to TRBD2. The sample was tumor tissue. The clonotype was recovered from a male donor with papillary thyroid cancer or a benign thyroid nodule (not recorded which). Some clones in this sample may be carry-over from other donors' samples. CDR3: CASSLDTGGPDTQYF. As DNA, the CDR3 is TGTGCCAGCAGCTTAGATACGGGGGGGCCAGATACGCAGTATTTT.